These T cell receptor beta chains were read from a single sample in a study of shared clonotypes between healthy human individuals. Repertoires were generated with immunoSEQ multiplex PCR, while TCRdb's copy carries only in-frame clones and drops some. Of about 490,000 clones in the sample, less than 80% were seen once. Sequences were obtained from PBMCs. These receptor sequences come from a woman aged 40-49 years in good health. Some clones in this sample may be carry-over from other donors' samples. The CDR3 runs from the conserved cysteine through the conserved F or W. A D gene is named only where the DNA matches it firmly. Not every row has a clone size; where given, it reads once, few, many or a size class.

J	size	V	D	DNA	CDR3
TRBJ1-1	NA	TRBV5-1	NA	TGCGCCAGCAGCTTTTCCCCGGCTGTTGAAGCTTTCTTT	CASSFSPAVEAFF
TRBJ2-3	NA	TRBV29-1	NA	TGCGGGGTAGATACGCAGTATTTT	CGVDTQYF
TRBJ2-1	NA	TRBV11-3	NA	TGTGCCAGCAGCAGCCGGGACTGGCACAATGAGCAGTTCTTC	CASSSRDWHNEQFF
TRBJ2-7	few	TRBV29-1	NA	TGCAGCGTCAGGGGGGGGACAGACTCCTACGAGCAGTACTTC	CSVRGGTDSYEQYF
TRBJ1-1	NA	TRBV30	TRBD1	TGTGCCTGGAGCCCCGGCGGACAGGGCACTGAAGCTTTCTTT	CAWSPGGQGTEAFF
TRBJ2-7	NA	TRBV27	NA	TGTGCCAGCAGTTTAAATTCCTACGAGCAGTACTTC	CASSLNSYEQYF
TRBJ2-7	NA	TRBV14	NA	TGTGCCAGCAGCCAAGGGGCTGGGGGCGAGCAGTACTTC	CASSQGAGGEQYF
TRBJ1-1	NA	TRBV2	TRBD1	TGTGCCAGAGGGACAGGGGGGCTGATGGGGAACACTGAAGCTTTCTTT	CARGTGGLMGNTEAFF
TRBJ2-1	NA	TRBV7-2	NA	TGTGCCAGCAGCTTAGCGACGGGCTCGTACAATGAGCAGTTCTTC	CASSLATGSYNEQFF
TRBJ2-1	NA	TRBV25-1	TRBD2	TGTGCCAGCGGGGGAGGGTCGGAGCAGTTCTTC	CASGGGSEQFF
TRBJ1-4	few	TRBV29-1	NA	TGCAGCGTTGTGGGCAATGAAAAACTGTTTTTT	CSVVGNEKLFF
TRBJ2-7	once	TRBV18	NA	TGTGCCAGCTCACCGTCGGGGAAATGGTCCTACGAGCAGTACTTC	CASSPSGKWSYEQYF
TRBJ2-3	NA	TRBV4-1	TRBD1	TGCGCCAGCAGCCTAGGAGGACAGGGAGATACGCAGTATTTT	CASSLGGQGDTQYF
TRBJ2-2	few	TRBV10-1	TRBD1	TGCGCCAGCAGTGATTCCAGACCCGACAGGGCCCCCGCCGGGGAGCTGTTTTTT	CASSDSRPDRAPAGELFF
TRBJ1-4	NA	TRBV11-2	NA	TGTGCCAGCAGCTTAGATCTTGGGGAGAAACTGTTTTTT	CASSLDLGEKLFF
TRBJ1-3	NA	TRBV30	NA	TGTGCCTGGATAAAACTAGGGGTTGGAAACACCATATATTTT	CAWIKLGVGNTIYF
TRBJ1-2	NA	TRBV11-2	TRBD1	TGTGCCAGCAGCACGGGACAGGCCTATGGCTACACCTTC	CASSTGQAYGYTF
TRBJ2-3	NA	TRBV7-6	NA	TGTGCCAGCAGCTTAGCGTTTCGAGGGGGAACTCCCACAGATACGCAGTATTTT	CASSLAFRGGTPTDTQYF
TRBJ1-1	NA	TRBV11-2	NA	TGTGCCAGCAGCAAGACGGTTCGACCTGAAGCTTTCTTT	CASSKTVRPEAFF
TRBJ2-7	NA	TRBV29-1	NA	TGCAGCGTTGCGGAGTCCTACGAGCAGTACTTC	CSVAESYEQYF
TRBJ1-5	NA	TRBV2	NA	TGTGCCAGCAAATTATTAGTCGGGCAGGGGAATCAGCCCCAGCATTTT	CASKLLVGQGNQPQHF
TRBJ2-7	NA	TRBV2	NA	TGTGCCAGCAGTGCGCCAGCCTACGAGCAGTACTTC	CASSAPAYEQYF
TRBJ2-7	NA	TRBV7-9	TRBD1	TGTGCCAGTCAGACAGGGAAAGAGCAGTACTTC	CASQTGKEQYF
TRBJ1-3	few	TRBV11-2	NA	TGTGCCAGCAGGACCTCAAGGACCTCTGGAAACACCATATATTTT	CASRTSRTSGNTIYF
TRBJ2-7	NA	TRBV2	TRBD1	TGTGCCAGCCGGGACAGCCCCTACGAGCAGTACTTC	CASRDSPYEQYF
TRBJ2-2	once	TRBV28	TRBD1	TGTGCCAGCAGATACGGGGGACAGGGGGACACCGGGGAGCTGTTTTTT	CASRYGGQGDTGELFF
TRBJ2-5	few	TRBV2	TRBD2	TGTGCCAGCAGTTCTCTAGGGACTAGCCGGGCCAGAGAGACCCAGTACTTC	CASSSLGTSRARETQYF
TRBJ1-1	once	TRBV18	NA	TGTGCCAGCTCCCAACAAACAGGTGTGAACACTGAAGCTTTCTTT	CASSQQTGVNTEAFF
TRBJ2-7	NA	TRBV19	TRBD2	TGTGCCAGTAGTACGGGACTAGCGGCCGCCTACGAGCAGTACTTC	CASSTGLAAAYEQYF
TRBJ2-3	NA	TRBV5-8	NA	TGTGCCAGCAGCTTGGGAGTTATTGCTCGCACAGATACGCAGTATTTT	CASSLGVIARTDTQYF
TRBJ2-5	NA	TRBV28	NA	TGTGCCACGGCGGGACGCGGGGAGACCCAGTACTTC	CATAGRGETQYF
TRBJ1-2	once	TRBV19	TRBD1	TGTGCCAGTAGGCTAAGCGGGACAGGAGGTTACTATGGCTACACCTTC	CASRLSGTGGYYGYTF
TRBJ2-2	NA	TRBV7-3	NA	TGTGCCAGCAGCTTTACAGAGACAGAAAACACCGGGGAGCTGTTTTTT	CASSFTETENTGELFF
TRBJ2-7	NA	TRBV5-1	NA	TGCGCCAGCAGCTTGGGGAGCAGTTTCGAGCAGTACTTC	CASSLGSSFEQYF
TRBJ2-7	NA	TRBV5-6	TRBD1	TGTGCCAGCGGCTCATTATCCCGGGACAGAACCTACGAGCAGTACTTC	CASGSLSRDRTYEQYF
TRBJ2-7	NA	TRBV27	TRBD1	TGTGCCAGCAGTGACAACAGGGGGCTGACATACGAGCAGTACTTC	CASSDNRGLTYEQYF
TRBJ2-2	NA	TRBV7-2	TRBD2	TGTGCCAGCAGCTTAAATCAGGCGGGAGCCACCGGGGAGCTGTTTTTT	CASSLNQAGATGELFF
TRBJ2-6	NA	TRBV6-5	NA	TGTGCCAGCAGTTACGACAACTCTGGGGCCAACGTCCTGACTTTC	CASSYDNSGANVLTF
TRBJ2-3	once	TRBV4-2	NA	TGTGCCAGCAGCCAGGGGGCAAGCACAGATACGCAGTATTTT	CASSQGASTDTQYF
TRBJ2-1	few	TRBV4-1	TRBD2	TGCGCCAGCAGCCAAGGGTCTAGCGGGAGCATAAATGAGCAGTTCTTC	CASSQGSSGSINEQFF
TRBJ2-1	NA	TRBV28	TRBD1	TGTGCCAGCAGGGACTCCGGACAGGTGCACAATGAGCAGTTCTTC	CASRDSGQVHNEQFF
TRBJ2-7	NA	TRBV2	TRBD1	TGTGCCAGCAGGGTCAGGGACAGGAGCTACGAGCAGTACTTC	CASRVRDRSYEQYF
TRBJ1-2	NA	TRBV29-1	NA	TGCAGCGTTGGACAGAACTATGGCTACACCTTC	CSVGQNYGYTF
TRBJ1-5	NA	TRBV10-2	NA	TGCGCCAGCAGGGACGGCCATAGCAATCAGCCCCAGCATTTT	CASRDGHSNQPQHF
TRBJ1-3	NA	TRBV6-1	NA	TGTGCCAGCAGTGAAGAGAACGGAAACACCATATATTTT	CASSEENGNTIYF
TRBJ1-1	once	TRBV15	NA	TGTGCCACCAGCAGATCGAGGGGGTCAACGACTGAAGCTTTCTTT	CATSRSRGSTTEAFF
TRBJ2-3	NA	TRBV5-1	NA	TGCGCCAGCAGCTTGGGGACAATGACAGATACGCAGTATTTT	CASSLGTMTDTQYF
TRBJ1-2	many	TRBV21-1	NA	TGTGCCAGCAGCAAAGGCCAGGGGTATGGCTACACCTTC	CASSKGQGYGYTF
TRBJ2-5	NA	TRBV7-6	NA	TGTGCCAGCAGCACCGACATTACCCAGTACTTC	CASSTDITQYF
TRBJ2-1	NA	TRBV30	TRBD1	TGTGCCTGGAGTGCCAGACCGGGACAGAGAAACAATGAGCAGTTCTTC	CAWSARPGQRNNEQFF
TRBJ2-7	NA	TRBV28	NA	TGTGCCAGCAGCGGCGCCTCCTACGAGCAGTACTTC	CASSGASYEQYF
TRBJ1-1	NA	TRBV29-1	NA	TGCAGCGTTGATGGGGAATTTAAGGGGAACACTGAAGCTTTCTTT	CSVDGEFKGNTEAFF
TRBJ2-5	NA	TRBV5-6	TRBD1	TGTGCCAGCAGCCTTGGGACAGCTAGACAAGAGACCCAGTACTTC	CASSLGTARQETQYF
TRBJ1-1	NA	TRBV5-1	NA	TGCGCCAGCAGCTTCCGGGCCGGGGGGGACGCTTTCTTT	CASSFRAGGDAFF
TRBJ1-2	NA	TRBV9	TRBD1	TGTGCCAGCAGCGCCTGGGACAGAAATGGCTACACCTTC	CASSAWDRNGYTF
TRBJ1-5	NA	TRBV30	TRBD1	TGTGCCTGGAGTGTACCCAGGGGGAGCAATCAGCCCCAGCATTTT	CAWSVPRGSNQPQHF